This entry concerns a single T cell receptor (beta chain). This sample was included in a study of radiotherapy plus CTLA-4 blockade in lung cancer. Clones were sequenced by immunoSEQ multiplex PCR, and TCRdb holds only the in-frame ones, with some missing. The profile shows tens of thousands of clones, roughly 76% of them singletons. Germline values: CDR1 SGHDN, CDR2 FVKESK. V lost 4 bases and J 2 bases, leaving 12 bases between the germline ends. This CDR3 region has 15 residues. This receptor was taken from a human donor with non-small cell lung cancer whose response to radiotherapy plus ipilimumab could not be evaluated. Some clones in this sample may be carry-over from other donors' samples. The chain has TRBV14 and TRBJ1-3; perhaps TRBD1 as D (6 bases). This specimen was peripheral blood, taken from a patient treated with radiotherapy plus ipilimumab. The CDR3 loop reads CASSLDWGPGNTIYF. In DNA, the CDR3 is TGTGCCAGCAGCCTCGATTGGGGGCCTGGAAACACCATATATTTT.